This paragraph covers one TCR beta chain sequence. Its antigen target is currently unknown. No base-level quality is on record; no much larger clone is a single base apart. The immunoSEQ Assay was used to sequence TCRbeta CDR3 regions. After extraction, genomic DNA underwent amplification by bias-controlled multiplex PCR, followed by high-throughput sequencing. Per the original workflow: Collapsing and filtering of sequences were performed to quantify the absolute abundance of each unique TCRbeta CDR3 region. T cell fraction was estimated by normalizing TCRbeta template counts to usable DNA, with usable DNA measured through amplification of reference genes found in all nucleated cells. Repertoire TCRs were annotated as SARS-CoV-2-specific when V gene, CDR3 amino acid sequence and J gene were exactly matched to a known reactive TCR set. MIRA supplied the reference SARS-CoV-2 TCR set, which was filtered for enrichment in COVID-19-positive ImmuneCODE repertoires so that public or cross-reactive TCRs were removed. Based on the MIRA antigens, annotated TCRs were further analysed at the level of specific ORF or position within ORF. Breadth was defined as the number of annotated unique rearrangements divided by the total number of unique productive rearrangements, and depth was defined as the summed frequency of the annotated unique rearrangements. Two-sided Wilcoxon rank-sum tests were used to compare TCR breadth between groups. TCRdb took this table from immuneACCESS and kept in-frame rearrangements with V and J called. Such tables lack part of the clones; where checked against another copy, unresolved V genes explain under half of the gap, and the rest is unexplained. The V and J calls and the clone size are those of that table, but D and trimming were determined from the DNA. The sample table shows roughly 390,000 clones, and 80% to 90% are seen once. Clones ranked in the top ten supply 3% to 3.5% of the sample.

The label giving this sample's treatment or condition can be read as: around 19 received Ad26.COV2.S at low or high dose, single or two shots; about 5 received placebo; per-sample allocation not given. Repertoires of vaccine and placebo recipients were sequenced from samples taken on day 63 after the first injection. In Cohort 1b, around 23 adults aged 18-55 years were enrolled at a single site in Boston, USA, between 29 July and 7 August 2020. Ad26.COV2.S consisted of a replication-incompetent adenovirus type 26 vector by which a prefusion-stabilized SARS-CoV-2 spike protein from the original Wuhan strain was expressed. This specimen comes from a study of Ad26.COV2.S vaccination and SARS-CoV-2 variants (dated by TCRdb to the early 2020s). For the study in its entirety: Donors in the vaccine arm were drawn from COV1001, a phase I-IIa trial of Ad26.COV2.S in healthy adults that was multicentre, randomized, double-blind and placebo-controlled. Dosing of Ad26.COV2.S was intramuscular, at either 5x10^10 or 1x10^11 viral particles, delivered as one shot or as two shots spaced 56 days apart. TCRbeta repertoire sequencing served as the tool for gauging how specific and how broad the SARS-CoV-2-reactive T cell receptors were following Ad26.COV2.S vaccination. The TCR-sequenced set comprised about 32 samples: around 20 Ad26.COV2.S vaccine recipients, 5 placebo recipients and 8 SARS-CoV-2 convalescent individuals. Trial participants were randomized into five groups of five: low-dose or high-dose Ad26.COV2.S given once or twice, or placebo on both occasions. Investigators did not know the trial group allocation while performing experiments and assessing outcomes.

Overall study outcomes, separate from this receptor: Comparable non-spike TCR breadth was observed between vaccine and placebo recipients, consistent with only spike being contained in the vaccine. Comparing responses between vaccine doses or regimens was not something the study was powered to do. After vaccination, spike-specific CD8+ and CD4+ T cell responses were reported to show substantial breadth. The authors noted that the TCR breadth and depth analyses may have underestimated total T cell responses. Spike-specific TCR breadth was higher in Ad26.COV2.S recipients than in placebo recipients (P = 0.0014).

Via the germline V gene (reference sequence), CDR1 is LNHDA and CDR2 SQIVND. Trimming at the junction amounts to 6 bases on V and 5 bases on J, and the germline ends lie 10 bases apart. Spanning cysteine to phenylalanine, the CDR3 consists of 12 amino acids. Of the read, only the CDR3 DNA is kept; its 36 bases are in frame from base 1. The sample here was peripheral blood, taken in a trial of Ad26.COV2.S vaccine versus placebo. This TCR derives from a person between 18 and 59 years old who received the Ad26.COV2.S COVID-19 vaccine or a placebo. The sequence links TRBV19 to TRBJ1-2; a weak D assignment points to TRBD1 (6 bases agree). Read as DNA, the sequence is TGTGCCAGTAGGACAGGCGGGTATGGCTACACCTTC. Its coded protein is CASRTGGYGYTF.